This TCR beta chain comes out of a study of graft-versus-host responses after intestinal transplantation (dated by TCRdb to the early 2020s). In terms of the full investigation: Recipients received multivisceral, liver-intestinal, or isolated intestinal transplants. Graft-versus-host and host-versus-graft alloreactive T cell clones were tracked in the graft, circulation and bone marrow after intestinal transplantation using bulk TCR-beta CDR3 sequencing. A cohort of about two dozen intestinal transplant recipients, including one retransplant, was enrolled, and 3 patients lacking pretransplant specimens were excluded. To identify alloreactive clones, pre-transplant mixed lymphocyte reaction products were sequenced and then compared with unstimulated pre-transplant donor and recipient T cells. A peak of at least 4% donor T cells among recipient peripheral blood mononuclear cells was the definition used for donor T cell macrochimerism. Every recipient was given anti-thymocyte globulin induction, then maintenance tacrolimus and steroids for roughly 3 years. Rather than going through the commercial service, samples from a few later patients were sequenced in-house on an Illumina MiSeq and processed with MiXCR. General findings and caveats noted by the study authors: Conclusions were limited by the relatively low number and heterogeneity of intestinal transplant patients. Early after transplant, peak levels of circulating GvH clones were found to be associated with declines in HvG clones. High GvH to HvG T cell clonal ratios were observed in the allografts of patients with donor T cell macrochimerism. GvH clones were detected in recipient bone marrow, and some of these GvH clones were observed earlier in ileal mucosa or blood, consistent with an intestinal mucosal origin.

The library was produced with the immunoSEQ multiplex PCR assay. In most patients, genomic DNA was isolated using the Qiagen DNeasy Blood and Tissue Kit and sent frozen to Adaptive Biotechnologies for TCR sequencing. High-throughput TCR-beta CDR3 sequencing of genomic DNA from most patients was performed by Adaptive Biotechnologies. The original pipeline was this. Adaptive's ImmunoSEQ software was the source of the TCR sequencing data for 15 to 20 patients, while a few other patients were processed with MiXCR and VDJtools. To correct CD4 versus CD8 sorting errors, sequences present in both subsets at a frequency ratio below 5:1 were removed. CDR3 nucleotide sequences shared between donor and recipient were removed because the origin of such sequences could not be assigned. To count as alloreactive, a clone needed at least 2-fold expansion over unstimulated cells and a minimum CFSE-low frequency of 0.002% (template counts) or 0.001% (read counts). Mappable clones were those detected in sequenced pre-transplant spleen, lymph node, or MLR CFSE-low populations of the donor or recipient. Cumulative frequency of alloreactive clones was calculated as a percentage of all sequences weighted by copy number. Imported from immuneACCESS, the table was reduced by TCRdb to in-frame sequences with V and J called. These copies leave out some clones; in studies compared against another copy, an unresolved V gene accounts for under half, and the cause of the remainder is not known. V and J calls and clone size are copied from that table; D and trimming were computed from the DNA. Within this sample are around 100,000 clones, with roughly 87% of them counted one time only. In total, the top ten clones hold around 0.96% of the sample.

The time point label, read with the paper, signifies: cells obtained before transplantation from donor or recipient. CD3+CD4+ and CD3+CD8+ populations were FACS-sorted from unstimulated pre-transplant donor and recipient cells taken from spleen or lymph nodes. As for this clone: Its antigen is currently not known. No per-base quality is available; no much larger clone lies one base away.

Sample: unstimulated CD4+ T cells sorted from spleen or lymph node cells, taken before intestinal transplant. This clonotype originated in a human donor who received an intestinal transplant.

This receptor has the CDR3 CSSNRGDYNEQFF. The DNA is as follows: TGCAGCTCGAACAGGGGGGATTACAATGAGCAGTTCTTC. In this chain, TRBV29-1 is recombined with TRBJ2-1; 8 central bases correspond to TRBD1. Compared with germline, V lacks 8 bases and J lacks 4 bases; bases without a gene match: 7. The germline V gene provides CDR1 SQVTM and CDR2 ANQGSEA. The CDR3 starts with the cysteine, ends with the phenylalanine, and has 13 residues. Just the 39-base CDR3 DNA is kept, in frame starting at base 1.